Shown below are 6 T cell receptor beta chains from a single sample sequenced in a study of response to subunit inactivated influenza vaccine. One entry per CDR3 protein results from TCRdb running MiXCR on the RT-PCR reads. The table records about 570,000 distinct CDR3 sequences, 11% of them present only once. These data were likewise used in another study, on T cells expressing NK-cell markers. As reported in that work: Scientists made TCR beta cDNA using 5'RACE template switching with UMIs.

This material consisted of PBMCs from blood, taken on the day of vaccination. These receptors all stem from a middle-aged man who received an inactivated influenza vaccine.

The CDR3 here is CASMGGPSTDTQYF. The DNA of the CDR3 is TGTGCCAGCATGGGGGGGCCGAGCACAGATACGCAGTATTTT. The genes are TRBV7-9 and TRBJ2-3, with D possibly matching TRBD2 (7 bases). The CDR3 loop spans 14 amino acids. Trimming left V 7 bases short and J 0 bases short, with 11 bases between. Looked up from germline, CDR1 is SEHNR and CDR2 is FQNEAQ (reference sequence).

This rearrangement joins TRBV12-3 or TRBV12-4 to TRBJ2-6; D is ambiguous. This CDR3 has 15 amino acids. Trimming took 7 bases from V and 2 from J, leaving 12 bases between them. The CDR3 DNA sequence: TGTGCCAGCACCTTATACACCCCTGGGGCCAACGTCCTGACTTTC. This encodes CASTLYTPGANVLTF.

On this clonotype itself: One end of the junction does not line up with germline, which may come from a read error. V gene TRBV7-2 combines with J gene TRBJ2-7, with D possibly called TRBD1 or TRBD2 (5 bases each). Germline V gene data show CDR1 as SGHTA and CDR2 as FQGNSA. CDR3 size: 15 residues. In DNA, the CDR3 is TGTGCCAGCAGGTCGGGACCGACCGCCTCCTGCGAGCAGTACTTC. It translates to CASRSGPTASCEQYF.

This clonotype was picked up a small number of times. The chain combines TRBV10-3 with TRBJ1-1, with 8 bases identical to TRBD1. The V gene end was trimmed by 10 bases and the J gene end by 4 bases; junction bases not matched to a gene: 5. CDR1 and CDR2 (germline): ENHRY, SYGVKD. The CDR3 runs 12 residues. CDR3 residues: CATTGGGTEAFF. CDR3 coding DNA: TGTGCCACTACAGGGGGAGGCACTGAAGCTTTCTTT.

The chain joins TRBV20-1 to TRBJ1-5, with D hard to call. V lost 3 bases and J 1 base, leaving 10 bases between the germline ends. Germline V gene data show CDR1 as DFQATT and CDR2 as SNEGSKA (reference sequence). The CDR3 is made up of 14 amino acids. CDR3 loop: CSARLSESNQPQHF. DNA for the CDR3: TGCAGTGCTAGGCTCTCAGAAAGCAATCAGCCCCAGCATTTT.

This clonotype was picked up a small number of times. The CDR3 nucleotides read TGTGCCACCAGCAGAGTTTGGGGCGGAGAGACCCAGTACTTC. Its protein product is CATSRVWGGETQYF. This rearrangement joins TRBV15 to TRBJ2-5; possible D gene TRBD1, 5 bases. V lost 1 base and J lost 4, with 10 bases in between. This CDR3 has 14 amino acids. Germline assignment: CDR1 LNHNV and CDR2 YYDKDF (reference sequence).